What follows is one T cell receptor (beta chain) and its context. The target of this receptor is not known. Base qualities are not recorded, but no much larger clone differs from it by a single base. Relative to germline, V is 0 bases shorter and J is 8 bases shorter, with 13 bases between their ends. The CDR3 measures 15 amino acids from cysteine to phenylalanine. CDR3 DNA is the only sequence kept; it has 45 bases, read in frame from the first base. Via the germline V gene, CDR1 is MRHNA and CDR2 SNTAGT. The cohort comprised approximately 700 healthy bone marrow donors. Cohort members were all nominally healthy when sampled, although unrecorded immune exposures were likely present. The donor was CMV seropositive and was included in the group of 270 or so seropositive cohort members. Each donor provided a peripheral blood sample, and peripheral blood mononuclear cells were used for TCR beta sequencing. Genomic DNA was extracted from the blood cell samples with the Qiagen DNeasy Blood Extraction Kit.

The sample is drawn from a study of cytomegalovirus exposure and HLA in healthy donors listed by TCRdb under 2017. Background for the entire study: An earlier analysis of several hundred of the donors reported roughly 270 Gb of sequence data and about 100 million unique TCR beta sequences from 150 million to 200 million T cells. An early release that covered 640 HLA-typed donors contained approximately 300 gigabases of sequencing data and around 85 million unique TCR sequences. Of the roughly 400 genotyped donors, 81% fell in the genetic ancestry cluster associated with self-reported Caucasian donors. The aim of the study was to test whether cataloging public T cell receptors could identify signatures of past pathogen exposure. The T cell repertoires of several hundred subjects were profiled by immunosequencing and related to cytomegalovirus serostatus. In addition to the first cohort of 666 subjects, a separate validation cohort of 100 to 150 different subjects was used. The study combined high-throughput TCR immunosequencing, statistical association of individual TCRs with disease status, and machine learning to predict cytomegalovirus infection status. A later analysis re-examined previously published TCR beta repertoires from about 700 donors and added high-resolution HLA genotyping to investigate patterns of TCR occurrence. The later analysis used no new phenotypic data to find candidate immune exposures, relying instead on TCR beta sequences and their occurrence across donors. An earlier analysis of approximately 630 of the donors applied high-throughput TCR beta sequencing to assess whether each TCR beta V gene segment acted as functional or pseudogenic. Alongside the repertoire data, information on donor age, sex, ethnicity and CMV serostatus was compiled. Genome-wide SNP genotypes for about 65% of the 666 donors were used in a later genetic analysis, which treated that subset as a discovery cohort. Every repertoire in the discovery cohort had been generated on one and the same sequencing platform. Class I and class II HLA loci were covered by the typing at four-digit resolution. The number of typed donors differed by locus: about 620-640 for A, B, C, DRB1 and DQB1; some 500 for DQA1; fewer than 610 for DPA1; and around 490 for DPB1. Five DR-DQ haplotypes were handled as single units for association and clustering because linkage in the cohort was strong. Across around 400 genotyped donors of the cohort, an average of approximately 200,000 unique TCR beta nucleotide sequences per donor were sequenced, and approximately 17% of those sequences were non-productive. Points the paper makes about the study in general: Most TCR sequences were observed very rarely across donors, whereas some public TCRs were present in many individuals. V-gene and J-gene trimming of TCR beta chains was associated with a missense DCLRE1C variant in a later genetic analysis, and the association was replicated in an independent cohort. Some IMGT-functional V segments, including TRBV6-2 and TRBV6-3, could not be distinguished by the 87-base-pair reads and were therefore excluded. In both the original and validation cohorts, the classifier was reported to diagnose cytomegalovirus status with high specificity and sensitivity. A total of 150 or so TCR beta chains were listed by the study as associated with cytomegalovirus. A later analysis found that HLA-associated TCR beta chains were more clonally expanded and had lower generation probabilities than equally common non-associated chains. When HLA alleles, especially DR and DQ, strongly co-occurred, TCR associations were difficult to assign to individual alleles. CMV serostatus was the only immune exposure information available for the cohort. In a later analysis, several top co-occurrence clusters were reported to appear linked to parvovirus B19, influenza, CMV and Epstein-Barr virus. At a false discovery rate of 0.05, a later analysis linked 15,000 to 20,000 TCR beta sequences to specific HLA alleles. The presence/absence analyses assumed that sequencing depth was roughly uniform across donors, and that assumption may not be true. Because counts were too low, some 17 rarely observed V segments, including chromosome 9 orphons, were left out of the earlier analysis of some 600 of the donors. Only TCR beta chains were sequenced in this cohort, and the absence of alpha or paired-chain data limited detectable features. A further reported finding was that TCR beta sequences accurately predicted the HLA-A and HLA-B alleles for most subjects in the first cohort. Compared with the 666-donor mean, donors in an Asian-associated ancestry cluster had fewer N-insertions in productive TCRs, according to a later genetic analysis. A group of highly shared sequence variants was considered likely to be a technical artifact of the sequencing pipeline. It was suggested by the authors that the approach could potentially be generalized to other disease states and immunological phenotypes. In vitro tests confirmed that a few of the cytomegalovirus-associated TCR beta chains recognize cytomegalovirus antigens. A later analysis found that TCR association rates varied across HLA loci, with DRB1 alleles showing the most associated TCRs and HLA-C alleles the fewest. Because some donors lacked HLA typing at each locus, the association tests relied only on the typed subset. In an earlier analysis of 587 of the donors, most TCR beta V segments were observed in productive rearrangements about 87% or about 30% of the time, broadly matching IMGT annotations. Correlated functional status among segregating V segments might be attributable to linkage disequilibrium, but an unknown experimental factor could not be ruled out. Most CMV-associated TCR beta chains appeared to be HLA-restricted in a later analysis, and the HLA associations seemed to be driven largely by CMV exposure.

Library creation used the immunoSEQ multiplex PCR assay. For the multiplex PCR, a mixture combining 60 forward primers for TCR Vbeta segments and 13 reverse primers for TCR Jbeta segments was used. Amplification of the CDR3 region of rearranged TCR beta genes was performed with a multiplex PCR assay on genomic DNA. The Illumina HiSeq System was used to sequence the amplified TCR beta libraries as 87-base-pair reads. The paper's processing steps were these. Across the 500 to 700 repertoires, a later analysis counted tens of millions of unique TCR beta chains, 9 million to 14 million of which were shared by at least two donors. A nearest-neighbor algorithm error-corrected the raw reads and collapsed the reads into unique sequences, merging closely related sequences to remove PCR and sequencing errors. To assign V, D and J gene segments, CDR3 sequences were aligned to IMGT reference sequences. For a sequence to be retained, a match of at least six nucleotides to both a V gene segment and a J gene segment was required. Rearrangements were classified as productive when the CDR3 lacked stop codons and remained in frame with V and J, and all other rearrangements were classified as non-productive. Following IMGT convention, CDR3 was defined as the stretch from the second conserved V-encoded cysteine up to the conserved J-encoded phenylalanine. Sequences without an unambiguous match to a single V gene segment were excluded from the earlier analysis of about 630 of the donors. An earlier analysis of fewer than 650 of the donors classified V segments as functional when productive rearrangements were above 56.7% and as segregating when the standard deviation between donors was above 5%. To diagnose cytomegalovirus status from the catalog of TCR beta chain sequences, a statistical classification framework was built. In a later analysis, TCR nucleotide sequences were compared against IMGT/GENE-DB human TR gene sequences so that V and J genes could be assigned. The TCRdist pipeline was used in a later analysis to assign CDR3 sequences and most-parsimonious VDJ recombination scenarios. In a later analysis, each TCR beta chain was defined by its CDR3 amino acid sequence together with its V-gene family, and reads lacking a unique V-gene family were excluded. As a way to deal with suspected cross-contamination and a sequencing artifact, a later analysis dropped hundreds of nucleotide sequences that were highly shared and had low generation probability. A later analysis calculated a clonal expansion index for each public chain from normalized within-repertoire ranks of inferred template counts. Generation probabilities in a later analysis came from a VDJ recombination model fitted to out-of-frame rearrangements, and those results were checked against IGoR. In a later analysis, TCR-TCR, TCR-HLA and TCR-CMV co-occurrence was scored with hypergeometric tests, and a repertoire-size bias correction was applied to TCR pairs. To estimate false discovery rates, a later analysis permuted the HLA or CMV assignments 20 times. In a later analysis, co-occurring TCRs were grouped using DBSCAN, with TCRdist sequence similarity added in when clustering inside HLA-allele-positive subsets. Co-occurrence clustering excluded repertoires with fewer than 30,000 or more than 120,000 public chains, plus five with anomalous nucleotide sharing. TCRdb stores this immuneACCESS table with in-frame sequences only. Part of the clones is absent; in the studies checked, under half of the shortfall reflects unresolved V genes, and no reason is known for the rest. That table is the source of V, J and clone size, and D and trimming were worked out from the DNA. The sample contains fewer than 150,000 clones, roughly 72% of them found a single time. The ten largest clones capture roughly 4.2% of the sample.

This clonotype was obtained from a woman between 40 and 55 years old in good health and CMV-seropositive. Recombination joined TRBV6-4 with TRBJ1-4, and possibly TRBD1, on 5 matching bases. Material: PBMCs. The CDR3 protein sequence reads: CASSDSGRVGEKLFF. The DNA sequence is TGTGCCAGCAGTGACTCGGGCAGGGTGGGCGAAAAACTGTTTTTT.